This T cell receptor beta chain appears in the sequencing data of a study of T cell repertoires in aging, cancer and after chemotherapy. Findings and limits, study-wide: Compared with age-matched healthy donors, untreated hematological or solid cancer patients showed higher blood TCR clonality.

The template was genomic DNA from peripheral blood, not RNA. A note on this clonotype: Its specificity is not known.

CDR3 size: 14 residues. The germline gives CDR1 LNHDA, CDR2 SQIVND (reference sequence). V gave up 3 bases and J gave up 1 base, with 7 bases separating them. A mixed TRB-A/B primer pool amplified rearranged TRB by multiplex touch-down PCR. TCRdb analysed the multiplex PCR reads with MiXCR anew, one entry per CDR3 protein. The sample has 10,000 to 13,000 distinct CDR3 sequences, more than 30% seen once. This TCR derives from a human donor in good health. Sequenced sample: blood. V gene TRBV19 combines with J gene TRBJ1-5; the D is unclear. The CDR3 bases are TGTGCCAGTAGTATCCGGGAAAGCAATCAGCCCCAGCATTTT. Translation gives CASSIRESNQPQHF.